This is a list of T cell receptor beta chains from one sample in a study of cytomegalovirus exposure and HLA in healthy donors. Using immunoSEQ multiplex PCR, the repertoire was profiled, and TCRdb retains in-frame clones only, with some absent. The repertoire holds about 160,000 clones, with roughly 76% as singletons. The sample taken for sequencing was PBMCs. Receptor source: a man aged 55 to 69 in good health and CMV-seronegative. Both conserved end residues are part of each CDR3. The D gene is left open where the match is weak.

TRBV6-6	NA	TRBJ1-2	CATSGGDYGYTF
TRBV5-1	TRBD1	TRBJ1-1	CASSSVPGQGANTEAFF
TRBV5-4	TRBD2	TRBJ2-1	CASSLGGGTSVNEQFF
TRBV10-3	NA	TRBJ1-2	CAISEVGVGYTF
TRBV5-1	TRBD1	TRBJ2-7	CASSLPGTGGIEQYF
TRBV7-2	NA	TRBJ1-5	CASSEGRSNQPQHF
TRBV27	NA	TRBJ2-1	CASSYSGNEQFF
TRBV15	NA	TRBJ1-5	CATSRDFVNQPQHF
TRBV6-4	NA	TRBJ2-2	CASSEVGGTGELFF
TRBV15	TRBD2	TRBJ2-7	CATSRDSLAGVAYF
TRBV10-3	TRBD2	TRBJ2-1	CAIRVGGAGNEQFF
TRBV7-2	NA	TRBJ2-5	CASSLTVETQYF
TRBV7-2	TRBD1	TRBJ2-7	CASSLDSQGDYEQYF
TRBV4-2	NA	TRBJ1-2	CASSGGNGYTF
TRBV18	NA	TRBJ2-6	CASSPPRSGANVLTF
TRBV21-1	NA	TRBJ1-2	CASSMGGQGPPKSPGYTF
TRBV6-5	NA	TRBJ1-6	CASSTGGVGNSPLHF
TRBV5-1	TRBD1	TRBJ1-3	CASSFFGTGAGNTIYF
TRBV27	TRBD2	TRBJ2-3	CASSLRSSGGPDTQYF
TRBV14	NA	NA	CASSQPSDYRDGVDGEQYF